The 27 T cell receptor beta chains in this list originate from one sample, sequenced in a study of T cells in Graves' hyperthyroidism and ophthalmopathy (dated by TCRdb to about 2019). The protocol used for the library was multiplex PCR. Sequencing instrument: Illumina HiSeq 2000. The TCR beta CDR3 regions were amplified from the RNA transcripts. The first round of RT-PCR for the TCR CDR3 was performed with the HTBI primer set and the Qiagen OneStep RT-PCR kit. The public reads were run again by TCRdb, first through fastp at Q25 and then through MiXCR, and only productive beta chains were kept. Merged by CDR3 protein, the rows form single entries marked with the most common genes and DNA. The sample has fewer than 600,000 distinct CDR3 sequences on record, 14% of them singletons. 11% to 15% of the sample goes to the ten largest clones. The sample was blood. These receptors came from a woman aged 40 to 55 with Graves' hyperthyroidism.

This clonotype was counted at least ten times. V is TRBV28 and J is TRBJ2-7, with 8 positions matching TRBD1. The germline V gene encodes CDR1 MDHEN and CDR2 SYDVKM. This CDR3 contains 16 residues. The junction had 16 bases not matched to a gene; V was cut back by 7 bases and J by 5 bases. CDR3 DNA: TGTGCCAGCAAACCCGGACAGGGCCAAATGAGGGACGAGCAGTACTTC. Its translation is CASKPGQGQMRDEQYF.

As concerns this clonotype: One base away lies a much larger clone, so this may be a sequencing read error. The J gene is TRBJ1-2, the V gene TRBV6-1; D is unclear. Germline loops: CDR1 MNHNS, CDR2 SASEGT. The CDR3 is 15 residues long. CDR3 residues: CASSQDGQANYGYAF. CDR3 sequence (DNA): TGTGCCAGCAGTCAAGACGGTCAAGCTAACTATGGCTACGCCTTC.

The V gene is TRBV6-5, the J gene TRBJ2-4, with D possibly being TRBD1 (5 bases). V was cut by 2 bases and J by 4 bases, with 15 bases left in between. This CDR3 has 16 amino acids. CDR1 MNHEY and CDR2 SVGAGI come from the germline V gene. This CDR3 is CASSYTSRGLKNIQYF. CDR3 nucleotide sequence: TGTGCCAGCAGTTACACGTCAAGGGGTCTAAAAAACATTCAGTACTTC.

In its sample, this clonotype was seen many times. The V gene is TRBV2, the J gene TRBJ1-5; a possible D gene is TRBD1 (5 bases). The V end lost 1 base, the J end lost 3 bases, and 7 bases lay between the germline ends. The CDR3 loop spans 14 amino acids. The germline V gene encodes CDR1 SNHLY and CDR2 FYNNEI. CDR3 protein: CASSEGQNNQPQHF. CDR3 bases: TGTGCCAGCAGTGAAGGACAGAACAATCAGCCCCAGCATTTT.

In nucleotides, the CDR3 is TGTGCCATCAGTGCTTCAGGAAGTACGGCTAGCGTTGGCTACACCTTC. Residues: CAISASGSTASVGYTF. The chain links TRBV10-3 to TRBJ1-2; D not certain. The ends were cut back, 4 bases at V and 7 bases at J, with 22 bases in the middle. CDR1 is ENHRY, CDR2 SYGVKD, per germline. The CDR3 is made up of 16 amino acids.

This clonotype was seen at least ten times. This chain joins TRBV5-5 and TRBJ2-1, with D unclear. Germline V gives CDR1 SGHKS, CDR2 YYEKEE (reference sequence). V gave up 3 bases and J gave up 0 bases, with 7 bases separating them. The CDR3 loop spans 14 amino acids. DNA of the CDR3: TGTGCCAGCAGCTACCCCAGCTCCTACAATGAGCAGTTCTTC. The encoded protein is CASSYPSSYNEQFF.

The chain uses TRBV2 and TRBJ2-3, with 8 bases matching TRBD2. Germline V CDR1 and CDR2: SNHLY, FYNNEI. This CDR3 region has 15 residues. With 5 bases clipped from V and 2 bases from J, the junction kept 6 bases outside the gene matches. The CDR3 region is CASSSGTSNTDTQYF. The CDR3 coding sequence is TGTGCCAGCAGTTCCGGGACTAGTAACACAGATACGCAGTATTTT.

There are many counts of this clonotype. The chain couples TRBV29-1 to TRBJ2-3, with D possibly being TRBD1 (5 bases). CDR1 SQVTM and CDR2 ANQGSEA come from the germline V gene. V lost 7 bases, J lost 0 bases, and 8 bases lay in between. The CDR3 extends over 12 amino acids. The CDR3 sequence: CSGTSSTDTQYF. CDR3 in DNA: TGCAGCGGGACATCTAGCACAGATACGCAGTATTTT.

This clonotype occurred many times. V and J are TRBV28 and TRBJ2-7, with 14 bases fitting TRBD2. This CDR3 comprises 14 residues. V shed 7 bases, J shed 5 bases, and the junction held 4 bases outside the gene matches. CDR1 is MDHEN and CDR2 is SYDVKM in the germline V gene. The CDR3 spells CASTRTSGRHEQYF. Written as DNA, the CDR3 is TGTGCCAGCACCAGGACTAGCGGGAGGCACGAGCAGTACTTC.

This clonotype was seen ten or more times. J is TRBJ2-5 and V is TRBV11-2; 8 positions agree with TRBD2. The CDR3 spans 15 residues. V trimming: 5 bases; J trimming: 5 bases; junction bases outside the gene matches: 10. CDR1 and CDR2 (germline): SGHAT, FQNNGV. The CDR3 region is CASSQSPRGGETQYF. CDR3 nucleotides: TGTGCCAGCAGCCAATCCCCTCGGGGGGGCGAGACCCAGTACTTC.

At least ten counts were recorded for this clonotype. The CDR3 sequence: CASSSLGVTYEQYF. CDR3 bases: TGTGCCAGCAGCTCCCTGGGAGTAACCTACGAGCAGTACTTC. V is TRBV7-9 and J is TRBJ2-7; a possible D gene is TRBD2 (5 bases). CDR1 and CDR2 from the germline V gene are SEHNR and FQNEAQ (reference sequence). The CDR3 consists of 14 residues. Trimming removed 4 bases from V and 2 bases from J, with 12 bases in between.

This clonotype was detected ten times or more. V gene TRBV10-3 combines with J gene TRBJ1-1, with no clear D. The CDR3 contains 13 residues. Looked up from germline, CDR1 is ENHRY and CDR2 is SYGVKD. V lost 5 bases to trimming and J lost 4 bases, with 11 bases between them. CDR3 amino acids: CAISTSKGTEAFF. As DNA, the CDR3 is TGTGCCATCAGTACCTCGAAAGGCACTGAAGCTTTCTTT.

The genes are TRBV5-1 and TRBJ2-2; perhaps TRBD2 as D (6 bases). Germline assignment: CDR1 SGHRS and CDR2 YFSETQ. Trimming shortened V by 1 base and J by 6 bases, and 10 bases separated the two germline ends. The CDR3 sequence is 14 residues long. CDR3 loop: CASSLSGVPGELFF. In nucleotides, the CDR3 is TGCGCCAGCAGCTTGTCGGGGGTTCCCGGGGAGCTGTTTTTT.

This clonotype was observed many times. The rearrangement joins TRBV28 to TRBJ2-1, with 7 bases matching TRBD1. CDR1 and CDR2 from the germline V gene are MDHEN and SYDVKM. The CDR3 consists of 12 residues. After removal of 8 bases from V and 3 bases from J, the junction contained 1 base not matched to a gene. The CDR3 nucleotides read TGTGCCAGCCGGGACAGCTACAATGAGCAGTTCTTC. This translates into CASRDSYNEQFF.

This clonotype was observed at least ten times. This chain connects TRBV20-1 to TRBJ1-4; D is perhaps TRBD1 (5 bases). Germline CDR1 reads DFQATT; CDR2 reads SNEGSKA (reference sequence). The V end lost 0 bases, the J end lost 8 bases, and 13 bases lay between the germline ends. This CDR3 contains 14 residues. The CDR3 loop reads CSARDVQGREKLFF. The CDR3, as DNA: TGCAGTGCTAGAGATGTCCAGGGTAGGGAAAAACTGTTTTTT.

This clonotype showed up many times. V is TRBV7-2 and J is TRBJ2-7, with TRBD2 matching 7 bases. V gave up 5 bases and J gave up 4 bases; unmatched junction bases: 8. Germline lookup yields CDR1 SGHTA and CDR2 FQGNSA. The CDR3 runs to 14 residues. The CDR3 coding sequence is TGTGCCAGCAGCCTAGGGAGGGATCGATACGAGCAGTACTTC. It translates to CASSLGRDRYEQYF.

V is TRBV5-4 and J is TRBJ2-7, with a weak D call TRBD2 (6 bases). The CDR3 consists of 15 residues. V shed 0 bases and J shed 3 bases, with 13 bases lying between them. CDR1 is SGHNT and CDR2 is YYREEE in the germline V gene (reference sequence). The DNA for the CDR3 is TGTGCCAGCAGCTTGGACGGGAGCCCCTACTACGAGCAGTACTTC. This gives the protein CASSLDGSPYYEQYF.

A few counts support this clonotype. V and J are TRBV19 and TRBJ2-1; D gene unclear. The V gene lost 0 bases and the J gene lost 7 bases, with 7 bases spanning the gap. From germline, CDR1 is LNHDA and CDR2 SQIVND (reference sequence). This CDR3 contains 13 residues. The CDR3 sequence is CASSIETRNEQFF. The CDR3 DNA reads as TGTGCCAGTAGTATAGAAACCCGGAATGAGCAGTTCTTC. The entire variable domain, with the rest obtained from reference TRBV19 and TRBJ2-1, is as follows: DGGITQSPKYLFRKEGQNVTLSCEQNLNHDAMYWYRQDPGQGLRLIYYSQIVNDFQKGDIAEGYSVSREKKESFPLTVTSAQKNPTAFYLCASSIETRNEQFFGPGTRLTVL.

This clonotype showed up just a few times. Being one base from a much bigger clone, this may be a read error. No conserved phenylalanine or tryptophan is present at the end of the CDR3, so a read error is the likely explanation. The gene calls are TRBV2 and TRBJ2-7; no definite D call. Trimming took off 1 base at V and 2 bases at J, with 3 bases between the two ends. In germline, CDR1 is SNHLY, CDR2 FYNNEI. This CDR3 region has 12 residues. Here the CDR3 reads CASSEVAYEQYL. The CDR3 coding sequence is TGTGCCAGCAGTGAAGTGGCCTACGAGCAGTACCTC.

A few counts support this clonotype. The chain couples TRBV12-3 or TRBV12-4 to TRBJ1-5; 10 nucleotides line up with TRBD1. J lost 5 bases, V lost 3 bases, and 7 bases had no gene match. The CDR3 covers 16 residues. CDR3 region: CASSFSSGQGYQPQHF. CDR3 sequence (DNA): TGTGCCAGCAGTTTTTCTTCGGGACAGGGGTATCAGCCCCAGCATTTT.

This clonotype was found many times. The V gene is TRBV2, the J gene TRBJ1-6; D remains ambiguous. The CDR3 sequence is 18 residues long. V was shortened by 10 bases and J by 0 bases, with 22 bases between the two germline ends. CDR1 is SNHLY and CDR2 is FYNNEI in the germline V gene. CDR3 protein: CATKRGSSFSSYNSPLHF. In DNA, the CDR3 is TGTGCCACCAAACGCGGCAGTTCCTTCAGCTCCTATAATTCACCCCTCCACTTT. Complete variable domain (other parts from reference TRBV2 and TRBJ1-6): EPEVTQTPSHQVTQMGQEVILRCVPISNHLYFYWYRQILGQKVEFLVSFYNNEISEKSEIFDDQFSVERPDGSNFTLKIRSTKLEDSAMYFCATKRGSSFSSYNSPLHFGNGTRLTVT.

This clonotype has a count of ten or more. V usage is TRBV20-1 and J usage is TRBJ2-3, with a possible D match to TRBD2 (5 bases). Between the trimmed V and J ends, which lost 1 base and 0 bases, there was a span of 14 bases. The germline V gene encodes CDR1 DFQATT and CDR2 SNEGSKA (reference sequence). The CDR3 is 16 residues long. The CDR3 region is CSARAPALASTDTQYF. CDR3 bases: TGCAGTGCTAGAGCACCGGCGCTAGCAAGCACAGATACGCAGTATTTT.

In this sample, this clonotype turned up many times. The J gene is TRBJ2-5, the V gene TRBV18, with D perhaps matching TRBD1 (6 bases). The CDR3 spans 13 residues. Germline values: CDR1 KGHSH, CDR2 LQKENI. V was trimmed by 5 bases and J by 5 bases, leaving 12 bases between them. The CDR3 DNA is TGTGCCAGCTCATCACAGGGCGGGGAGACCCAGTACTTC. Its protein product is CASSSQGGETQYF.

On this clonotype itself: Since a much larger clone is just one base distant, this may be a read error. V usage is TRBV7-6 and J usage is TRBJ2-1; D gene ambiguous. CDR3 length: 15 amino acids. CDR1 and CDR2 (germline): SGHVS, FNYEAQ. The CDR3: CASSLVGGATNGQFF. The CDR3 bases are TGTGCCAGCAGCTTAGTAGGTGGCGCGACCAATGGGCAGTTCTTC.

Note on this clonotype: Just one base apart from a much larger clone, this may be a read error. This chain uses TRBV14 with TRBJ2-1, with 7 bases fitting TRBD1. After removal of 5 bases from V and 10 bases from J, the junction contained 11 bases not matched to a gene. This CDR3 contains 14 residues. The V gene's germline CDR1 is SGHDN and CDR2 FVKESK. The DNA of the CDR3 is TGTGCCAGCAGCTCCCAACAGGGGAAGGTCGAGCAGTTCTTC. It codes for CASSSQQGKVEQFF.

At least ten counts were recorded for this clonotype. The rearrangement links TRBV30 to TRBJ2-3, with TRBD2 matching 8 bases. The CDR3 is 16 residues long. Germline loops: CDR1 GTSNPN, CDR2 SVGIG (reference sequence). With V trimmed by 2 bases and J by 2 bases, 9 bases remained unmatched. This CDR3 reads CAWSRGLAVFTDTQYF. As DNA, the CDR3 is TGTGCCTGGAGTCGTGGACTAGCAGTTTTCACAGATACGCAGTATTTT.

This clonotype was detected only a few times. The rearrangement uses TRBV4-1 and TRBJ1-4, with 8 nucleotides matching TRBD1. Germline assignment: CDR1 MGHRA and CDR2 YSYEKL. The V gene end was trimmed by 4 bases and the J gene end by 3 bases; junction bases not matched to a gene: 7. The CDR3 extends over 16 amino acids. The CDR3, as DNA: TGCGCCAGCAGCCCTTCCGACAGGGGAGCTAATGAAAAACTGTTTTTT. It is translated as CASSPSDRGANEKLFF.